This T cell receptor (beta chain) was sequenced for a study of tumor-infiltrating lymphocytes in primary liver carcinoma. Turning to the study itself: Samples returned roughly 3.5 to 7.13 million productive TCRbeta reads, a yield that was similar across tissue types.

The study co-extracted DNA and RNA from 20-30 mg of unsorted bulk tissue. Over 80% of the cells in every tumor sample were viable tumor cells. As for this clonotype: As yet, its antigen is unknown.

Study findings and constraints: Top clones occupying all five tumor regions numbered only about 7-25%. Tumor-adjacent and tumor-blood pairs overlapped less than tumor region pairs did.

A constant-region primer primed TCR beta cDNA synthesis from roughly 510 ng of total RNA. ARM-PCR, slightly modified, supplied the TCR beta libraries through three nested multiplex PCR rounds. TRBV1-TRBV30 forward primers paired with a C-beta reverse primer were used in the first two PCR rounds, which ran approximately 11 cycles each. TCRdb used MiXCR to reprocess the multiplex PCR reads, holding one entry per CDR3 protein. This sample has around 100,000 distinct CDR3 sequences, with 65% to 75% found just once. V lost 7 bases, J lost 7 bases, and 12 bases stayed unmatched. The germline V gene encodes CDR1 MNHEY and CDR2 SVGAGI. The CDR3 sequence is 15 residues long.

Sequencing used liver tumor tissue from sampling region 2. Subset described: tumor region T2, inferior pole. The sequence came from a woman aged 60-75 years with primary liver carcinoma and hepatitis B virus infection. The chain has TRBV6-5 and TRBJ2-1; TRBD2 agrees at 8 bases. CDR3 nucleotides: TGTGCCAGCAATTCACTAGCGGTAGGAATGAATGAGCAGTTCTTC. Amino acids: CASNSLAVGMNEQFF.